This paragraph covers one T cell receptor (beta chain) sequence. These data are taken from a study of blood T cell repertoires in COVID-19. Across the study: COVID-19 samples collected from the United States, Italy and Spain covered acute and convalescent phases. In each case, the material was cDNA or gDNA derived from T cells, B-cell-depleted T cells, or PBMCs.

Methods used by the authors: Amplification of reference gene primers provided the estimated nucleated cell counts. The assay was immunoSEQ multiplex PCR, and TCRdb's table has in-frame clones only and misses some. Clonal size and the V and J genes are those of that table, whereas D and trimming came from the DNA. The sample has 200,000 to 250,000 clones, around 86% seen once. V was pared by 3 bases and J by 4 bases, with 7 bases of the junction left unmatched. The CDR3 covers 15 residues. Germline V gives CDR1 SGHRS, CDR2 YFSETQ. Material: peripheral blood. V usage is TRBV5-1 and J usage is TRBJ2-3; 8 bases match TRBD1. The origin of this receptor is a man under 40 who had recovered from COVID-19. The CDR3 sequence: CASSSGQGFSDTQYF. The CDR3 bases are TGCGCCAGCAGCTCCGGACAGGGTTTCTCAGATACGCAGTATTTT.